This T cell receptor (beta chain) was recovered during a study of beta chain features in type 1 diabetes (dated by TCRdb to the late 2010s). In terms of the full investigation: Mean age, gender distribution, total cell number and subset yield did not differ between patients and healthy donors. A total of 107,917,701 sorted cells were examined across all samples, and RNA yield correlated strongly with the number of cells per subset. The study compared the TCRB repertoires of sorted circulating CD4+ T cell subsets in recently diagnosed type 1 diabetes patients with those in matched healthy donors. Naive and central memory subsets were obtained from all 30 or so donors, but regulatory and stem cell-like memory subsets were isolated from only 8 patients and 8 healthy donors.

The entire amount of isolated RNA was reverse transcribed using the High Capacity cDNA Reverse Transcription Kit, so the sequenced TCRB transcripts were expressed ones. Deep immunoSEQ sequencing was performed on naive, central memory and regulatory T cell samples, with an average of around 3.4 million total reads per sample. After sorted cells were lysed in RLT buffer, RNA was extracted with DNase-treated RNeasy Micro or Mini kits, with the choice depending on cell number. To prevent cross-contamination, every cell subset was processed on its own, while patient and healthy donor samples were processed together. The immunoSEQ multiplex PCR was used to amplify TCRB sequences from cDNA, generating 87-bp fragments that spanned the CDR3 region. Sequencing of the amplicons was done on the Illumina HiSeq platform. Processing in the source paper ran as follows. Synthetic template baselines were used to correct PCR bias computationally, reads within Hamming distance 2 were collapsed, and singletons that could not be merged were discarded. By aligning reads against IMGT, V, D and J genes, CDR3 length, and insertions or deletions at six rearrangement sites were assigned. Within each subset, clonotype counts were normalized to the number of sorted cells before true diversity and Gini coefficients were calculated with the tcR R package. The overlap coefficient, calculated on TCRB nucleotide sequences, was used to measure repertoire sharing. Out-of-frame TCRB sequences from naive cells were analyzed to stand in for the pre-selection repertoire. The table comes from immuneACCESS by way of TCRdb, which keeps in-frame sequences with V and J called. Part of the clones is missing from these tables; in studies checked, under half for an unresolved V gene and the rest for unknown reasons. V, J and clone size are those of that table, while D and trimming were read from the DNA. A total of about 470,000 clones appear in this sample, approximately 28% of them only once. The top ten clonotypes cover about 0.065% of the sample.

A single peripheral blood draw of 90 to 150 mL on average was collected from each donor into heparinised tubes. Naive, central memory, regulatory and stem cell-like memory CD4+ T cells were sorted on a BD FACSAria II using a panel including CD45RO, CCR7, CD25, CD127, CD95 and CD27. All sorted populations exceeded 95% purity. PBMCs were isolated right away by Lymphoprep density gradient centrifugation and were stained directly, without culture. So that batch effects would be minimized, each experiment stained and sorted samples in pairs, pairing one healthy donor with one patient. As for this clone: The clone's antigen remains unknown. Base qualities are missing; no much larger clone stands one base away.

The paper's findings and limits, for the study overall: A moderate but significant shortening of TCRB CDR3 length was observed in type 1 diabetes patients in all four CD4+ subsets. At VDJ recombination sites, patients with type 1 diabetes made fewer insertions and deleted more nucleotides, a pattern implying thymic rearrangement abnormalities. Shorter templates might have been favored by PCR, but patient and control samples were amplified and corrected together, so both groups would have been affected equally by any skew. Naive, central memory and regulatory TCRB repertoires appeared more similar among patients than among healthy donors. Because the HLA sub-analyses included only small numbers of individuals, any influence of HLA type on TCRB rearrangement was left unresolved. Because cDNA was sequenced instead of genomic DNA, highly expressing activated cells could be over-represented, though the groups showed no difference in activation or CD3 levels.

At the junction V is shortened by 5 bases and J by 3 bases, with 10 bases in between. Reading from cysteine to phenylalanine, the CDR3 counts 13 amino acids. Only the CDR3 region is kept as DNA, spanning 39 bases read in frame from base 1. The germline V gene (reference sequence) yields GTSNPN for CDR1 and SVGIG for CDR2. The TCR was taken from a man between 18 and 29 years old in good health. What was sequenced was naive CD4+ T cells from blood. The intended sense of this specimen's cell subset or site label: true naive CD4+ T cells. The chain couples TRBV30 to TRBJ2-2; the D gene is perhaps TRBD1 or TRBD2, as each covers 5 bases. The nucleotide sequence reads TGTGCCTGGTCTGGGACCCACACCGGGGAGCTGTTTTTT. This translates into CAWSGTHTGELFF.